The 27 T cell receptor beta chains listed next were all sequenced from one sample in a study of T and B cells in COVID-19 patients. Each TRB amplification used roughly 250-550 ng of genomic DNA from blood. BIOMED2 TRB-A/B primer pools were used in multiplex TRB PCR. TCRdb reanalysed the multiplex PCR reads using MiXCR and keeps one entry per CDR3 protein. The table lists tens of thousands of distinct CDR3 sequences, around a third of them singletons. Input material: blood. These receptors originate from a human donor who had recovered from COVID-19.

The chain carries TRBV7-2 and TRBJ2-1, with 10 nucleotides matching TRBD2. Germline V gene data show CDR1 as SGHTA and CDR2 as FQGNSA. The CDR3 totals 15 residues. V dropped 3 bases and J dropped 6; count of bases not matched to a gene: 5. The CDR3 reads CASSFVSGRGNEQFF. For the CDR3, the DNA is TGTGCCAGCAGCTTTGTCAGCGGGAGGGGCAATGAGCAGTTCTTC. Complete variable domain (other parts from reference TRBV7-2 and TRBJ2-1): GAGVSQSPSNKVTEKGKDVELRCDPISGHTALYWYRQSLGQGLEFLIYFQGNSAPDKSGLPSDRFSAERTGGSVSTLTIQRTQQEDSAVYLCASSFVSGRGNEQFFGPGTRLTVL.

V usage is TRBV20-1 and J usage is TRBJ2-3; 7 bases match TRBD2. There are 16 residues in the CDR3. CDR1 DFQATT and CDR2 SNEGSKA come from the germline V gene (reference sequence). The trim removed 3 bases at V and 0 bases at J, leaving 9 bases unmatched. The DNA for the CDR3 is TGCAGTGCTAGTTCCACCCCGGGACTAAGCACAGATACGCAGTATTTT. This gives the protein CSASSTPGLSTDTQYF.

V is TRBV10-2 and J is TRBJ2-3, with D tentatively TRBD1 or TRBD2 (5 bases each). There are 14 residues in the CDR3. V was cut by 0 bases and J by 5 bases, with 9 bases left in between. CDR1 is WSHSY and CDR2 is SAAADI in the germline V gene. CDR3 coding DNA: TGCGCCAGCAGTGAGTCGGGTGGGGGAGATACGCAGTATTTT. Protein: CASSESGGGDTQYF.

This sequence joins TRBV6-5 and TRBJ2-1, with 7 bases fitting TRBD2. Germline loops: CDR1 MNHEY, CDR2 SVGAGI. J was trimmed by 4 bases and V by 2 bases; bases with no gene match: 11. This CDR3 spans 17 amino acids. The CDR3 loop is CASSYAPLAELYNEQFF. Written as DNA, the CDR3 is TGTGCCAGCAGTTACGCCCCTCTAGCGGAATTATACAATGAGCAGTTCTTC.

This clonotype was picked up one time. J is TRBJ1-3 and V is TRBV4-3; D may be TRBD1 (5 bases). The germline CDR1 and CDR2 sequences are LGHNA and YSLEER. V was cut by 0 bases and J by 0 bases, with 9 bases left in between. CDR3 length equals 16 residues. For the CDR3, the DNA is TGCGCCAGCAGCCAAGAGGGGCGGCCCTCTGGAAACACCATATATTTT. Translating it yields CASSQEGRPSGNTIYF.

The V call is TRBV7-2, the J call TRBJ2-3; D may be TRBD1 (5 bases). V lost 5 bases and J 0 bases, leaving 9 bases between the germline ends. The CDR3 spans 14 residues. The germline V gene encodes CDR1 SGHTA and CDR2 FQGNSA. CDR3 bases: TGTGCCAGCAGCAGGGGTGGGAGCACAGATACGCAGTATTTT. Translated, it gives CASSRGGSTDTQYF.

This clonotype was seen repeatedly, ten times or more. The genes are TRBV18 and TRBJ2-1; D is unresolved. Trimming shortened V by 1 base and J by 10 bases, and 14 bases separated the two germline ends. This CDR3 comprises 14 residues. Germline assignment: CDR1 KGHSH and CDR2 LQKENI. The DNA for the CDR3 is TGTGCCAGCTCACCACGGTCTACCACAGAAGAGCAGTTCTTC. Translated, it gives CASSPRSTTEEQFF.

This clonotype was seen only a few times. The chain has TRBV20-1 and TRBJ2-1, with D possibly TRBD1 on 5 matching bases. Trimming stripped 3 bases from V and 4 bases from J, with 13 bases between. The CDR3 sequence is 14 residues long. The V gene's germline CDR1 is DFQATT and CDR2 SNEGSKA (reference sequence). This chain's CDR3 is CSARAGPIYNEQFF. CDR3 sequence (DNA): TGCAGTGCTAGGGCAGGGCCTATTTACAATGAGCAGTTCTTC.

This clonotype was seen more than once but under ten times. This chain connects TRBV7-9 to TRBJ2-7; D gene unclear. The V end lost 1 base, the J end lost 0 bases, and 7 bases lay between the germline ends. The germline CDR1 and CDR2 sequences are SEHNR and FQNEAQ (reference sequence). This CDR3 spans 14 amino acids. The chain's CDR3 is CASSLGASSYEQYF. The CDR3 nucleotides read TGTGCCAGCAGCTTAGGTGCTAGCTCCTACGAGCAGTACTTC.

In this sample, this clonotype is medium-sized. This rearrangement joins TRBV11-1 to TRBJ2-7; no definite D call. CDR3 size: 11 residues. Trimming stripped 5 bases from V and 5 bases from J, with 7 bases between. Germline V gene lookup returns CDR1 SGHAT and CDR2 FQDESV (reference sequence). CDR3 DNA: TGTGCCAGCAGCAAACTGGACGAGCAGTACTTC. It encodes CASSKLDEQYF. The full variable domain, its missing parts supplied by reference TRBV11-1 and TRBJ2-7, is EAEVAQSPRYKITEKSQAVAFWCDPISGHATLYWYRQILGQGPELLVQFQDESVVDDSQLPKDRFSAERLKGVDSTLKIQPAELGDSAMYLCASSKLDEQYFGPGTRLTVT.

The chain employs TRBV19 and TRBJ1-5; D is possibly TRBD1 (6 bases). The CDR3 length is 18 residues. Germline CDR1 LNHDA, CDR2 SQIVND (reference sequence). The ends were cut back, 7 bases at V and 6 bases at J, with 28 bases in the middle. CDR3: CASTREPTRDIVFQPQHF. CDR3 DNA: TGTGCCAGTACCAGAGAGCCGACTCGGGACATCGTATTTCAGCCCCAGCATTTT.

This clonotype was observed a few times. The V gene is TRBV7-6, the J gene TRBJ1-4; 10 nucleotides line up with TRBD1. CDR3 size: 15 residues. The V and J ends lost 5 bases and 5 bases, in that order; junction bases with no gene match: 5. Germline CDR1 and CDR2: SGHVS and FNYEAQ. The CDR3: CASSPWTGGNEKLFF. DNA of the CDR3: TGTGCCAGCAGCCCATGGACAGGGGGAAATGAAAAACTGTTTTTT.

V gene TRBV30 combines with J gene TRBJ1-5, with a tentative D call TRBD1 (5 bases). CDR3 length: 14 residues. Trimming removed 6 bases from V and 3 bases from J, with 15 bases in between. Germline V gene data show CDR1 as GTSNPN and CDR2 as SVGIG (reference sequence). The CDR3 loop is CACSTRDLNQPQHF. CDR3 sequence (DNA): TGTGCCTGCTCCACACGGGACCTCAATCAGCCCCAGCATTTT.

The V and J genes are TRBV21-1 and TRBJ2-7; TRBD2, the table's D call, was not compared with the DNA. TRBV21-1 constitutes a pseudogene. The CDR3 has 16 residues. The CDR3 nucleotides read TGTGCCAGCAGCAAGGCCCGACTAGCGGATTATTACGAGCAGTACTTC. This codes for CASSKARLADYYEQYF.

The CDR3: CATSPPTGNTGELFF. The CDR3 DNA is TGTGCCACCTCCCCGCCGACAGGTAACACCGGGGAGCTGTTTTTT. The chain uses TRBV24-1 and TRBJ2-2, with D tentatively TRBD1 (6 bases). The CDR3 is 15 amino acids. V gave up 9 bases and J gave up 2 bases, with 15 bases separating them. Germline loops: CDR1 KGHDR, CDR2 SFDVKD.

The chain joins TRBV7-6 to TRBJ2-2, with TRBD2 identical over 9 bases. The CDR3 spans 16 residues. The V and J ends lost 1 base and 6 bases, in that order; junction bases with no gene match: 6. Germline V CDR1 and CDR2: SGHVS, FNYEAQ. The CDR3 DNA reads TGTGCCAGCAGCTTAGGCGGGGGGGCTTCGGCCGGGGAGCTGTTTTTT. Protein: CASSLGGGASAGELFF.

CDR3 in DNA: TGTGCCAGCAGCACAGGGGGGGTTAAAAAGCCCCAGCATTTT. It encodes CASSTGGVKKPQHF. The chain uses TRBV6-6 and TRBJ1-5, with 8 bases that match TRBD1. Germline V gives CDR1 MNHNY, CDR2 SVGAGI (reference sequence). J was trimmed by 8 bases and V by 6 bases; bases with no gene match: 9. CDR3 size: 14 residues.

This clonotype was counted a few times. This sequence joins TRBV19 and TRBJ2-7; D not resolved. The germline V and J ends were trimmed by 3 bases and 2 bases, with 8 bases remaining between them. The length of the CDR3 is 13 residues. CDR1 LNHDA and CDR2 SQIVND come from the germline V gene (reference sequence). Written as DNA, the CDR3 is TGTGCCAGTAGTATGAGCTATACCTACGAGCAGTACTTC. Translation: CASSMSYTYEQYF.

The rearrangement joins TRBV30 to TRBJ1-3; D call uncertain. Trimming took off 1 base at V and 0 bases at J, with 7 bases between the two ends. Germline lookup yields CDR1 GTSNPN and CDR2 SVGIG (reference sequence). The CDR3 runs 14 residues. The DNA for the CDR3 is TGTGCCTGGAGTGAATTGTTCTCTGGAAACACCATATATTTT. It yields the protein CAWSELFSGNTIYF.

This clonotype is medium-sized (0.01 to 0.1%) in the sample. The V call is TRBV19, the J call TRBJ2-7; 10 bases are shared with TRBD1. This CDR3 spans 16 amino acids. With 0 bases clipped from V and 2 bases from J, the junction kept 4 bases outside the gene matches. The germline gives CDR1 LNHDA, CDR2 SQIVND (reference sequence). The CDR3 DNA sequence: TGTGCCAGTAGTATAGATGCTGGACAGGGGGCCTACGAGCAGTACTTC. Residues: CASSIDAGQGAYEQYF.

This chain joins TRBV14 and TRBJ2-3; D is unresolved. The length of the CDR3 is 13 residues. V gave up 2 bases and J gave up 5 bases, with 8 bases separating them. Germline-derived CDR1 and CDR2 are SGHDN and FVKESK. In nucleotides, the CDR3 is TGTGCCAGCAGCCAACTGGTGGTAGATACGCAGTATTTT. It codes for CASSQLVVDTQYF.

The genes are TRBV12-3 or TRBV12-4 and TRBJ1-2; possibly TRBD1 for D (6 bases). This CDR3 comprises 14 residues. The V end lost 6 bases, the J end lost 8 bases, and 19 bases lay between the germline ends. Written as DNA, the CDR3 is TGTGCCAGCAGCTCAATGCAGGGGAAAGGCGGCTACACCTTC. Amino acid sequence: CASSSMQGKGGYTF.

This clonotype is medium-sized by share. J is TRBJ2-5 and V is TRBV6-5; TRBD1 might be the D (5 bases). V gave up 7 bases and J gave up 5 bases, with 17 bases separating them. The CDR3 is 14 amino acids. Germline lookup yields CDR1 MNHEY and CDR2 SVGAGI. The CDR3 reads CASKNSRARETQYF. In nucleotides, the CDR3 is TGTGCCAGCAAGAACAGCAGGGCGAGGGAGACCCAGTACTTC.

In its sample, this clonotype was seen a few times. The chain's CDR3 is CASSELQGYVYNEQFF. CDR3 nucleotide sequence: TGTGCCAGTAGTGAGCTACAGGGATACGTATACAATGAGCAGTTCTTC. This chain joins TRBV19 and TRBJ2-1; D is perhaps TRBD1 (6 bases). Germline CDR1 is LNHDA and CDR2 is SQIVND (reference sequence). The CDR3 covers 16 residues. The ends were cut back, 5 bases at V and 4 bases at J, with 18 bases in the middle.

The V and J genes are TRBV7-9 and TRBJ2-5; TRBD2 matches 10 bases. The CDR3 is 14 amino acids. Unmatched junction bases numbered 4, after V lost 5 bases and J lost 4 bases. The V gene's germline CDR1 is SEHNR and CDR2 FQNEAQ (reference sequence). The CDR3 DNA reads TGTGCCAGCAGCCCTAGCGGGGGAGGAGAGACCCAGTACTTC. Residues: CASSPSGGGETQYF.

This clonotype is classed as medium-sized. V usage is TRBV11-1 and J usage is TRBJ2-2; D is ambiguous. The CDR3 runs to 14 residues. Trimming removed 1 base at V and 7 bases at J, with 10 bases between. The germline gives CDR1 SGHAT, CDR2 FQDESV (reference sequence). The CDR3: CASSLGAVVGELFF. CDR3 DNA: TGTGCCAGCAGCTTAGGGGCTGTGGTCGGGGAGCTGTTTTTT.

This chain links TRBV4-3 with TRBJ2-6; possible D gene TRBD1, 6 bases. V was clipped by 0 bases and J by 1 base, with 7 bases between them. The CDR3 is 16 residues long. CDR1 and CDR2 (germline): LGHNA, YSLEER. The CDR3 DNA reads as TGCGCCAGCAGCCAAGATCAGGGGTCTGGGGCCAACGTCCTGACTTTC. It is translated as CASSQDQGSGANVLTF.